One sample yielded the 7 T cell receptor beta chains listed below, sequenced in a study of T cells in pancreatic ductal adenocarcinoma. Clones were read by immunoSEQ multiplex PCR, and TCRdb kept only the in-frame ones, dropping some. The sample lists roughly 100,000 clones; more than 90% were seen once. The selected patients with pancreatic ductal adenocarcinoma had surgery but no neoadjuvant therapy. The sequencing sample was made of PBMCs. These receptors were obtained from a human donor with pancreatic ductal adenocarcinoma.

This rearrangement joins TRBV5-1 to TRBJ2-3; TRBD2 matches at 8 bases. The germline gives CDR1 SGHRS, CDR2 YFSETQ. There are 18 residues in the CDR3. J lost 6 bases, V lost 1 base, and 16 bases had no gene match. CDR3 sequence: CASSLLAGPSGRGDTQYF. The CDR3 DNA sequence: TGCGCCAGCAGCTTGCTGGCAGGGCCGAGCGGGAGAGGCGATACGCAGTATTTT.

This clone was seen just once. The chain is built from TRBV9 and TRBJ2-2; TRBD2 matches 8 bases. The V gene's germline CDR1 is SGDLS and CDR2 YYNGEE. J gave up 5 bases and V 2 bases, and 14 bases lay outside the gene matches. The CDR3 loop spans 18 amino acids. CDR3 residues: CASSVHPSGLDRTGELFF. The CDR3, as DNA: TGTGCCAGCAGCGTTCACCCCTCGGGACTAGATAGAACCGGGGAGCTGTTTTTT.

The V and J genes are TRBV5-1 and TRBJ2-2, with D maybe TRBD1 (6 bases). In germline, CDR1 is SGHRS, CDR2 YFSETQ. The CDR3 is 18 amino acids. V lost 1 base and J lost 0, with 16 bases in between. The CDR3 coding sequence is TGCGCCAGCAGCTTGTCAAGCGGCTACAGGGCGAACACCGGGGAGCTGTTTTTT. Translation: CASSLSSGYRANTGELFF.

The J gene is TRBJ2-3, the V gene TRBV5-1, with a weak D call TRBD2 (6 bases). Germline V gene lookup returns CDR1 SGHRS and CDR2 YFSETQ. Trimming removed 2 bases at V and 2 bases at J, with 15 bases between. The CDR3 covers 16 residues. The CDR3 sequence: CASSLRGTGHTDTQYF. The CDR3 DNA sequence: TGCGCCAGCAGCTTACGGGGGACTGGGCACACAGATACGCAGTATTTT.

V is TRBV19 and J is TRBJ2-1; a possible D gene is TRBD1 (5 bases). The V and J ends lost 2 bases and 3 bases respectively, with 8 bases between them. The CDR3 length is 14 residues. Germline values: CDR1 LNHDA, CDR2 SQIVND (reference sequence). For the CDR3, the DNA is TGTGCCAGTAGTATATCAGGGAACTACAATGAGCAGTTCTTC. As protein: CASSISGNYNEQFF.

The chain is built from TRBV7-9 and TRBJ2-7; D not resolved. Germline CDR1 SEHNR, CDR2 FQNEAQ (reference sequence). Between the trimmed V and J ends, which lost 1 base and 3 bases, there was a span of 4 bases. The CDR3 loop spans 12 amino acids. CDR3 sequence reads: CASSLESYEQYF. CDR3 sequence (DNA): TGTGCCAGCAGCTTAGAGAGCTACGAGCAGTACTTC. Using reference TRBV7-9 and TRBJ2-7 for the parts outside the CDR3, the full variable domain is DTGVSQNPRHKITKRGQNVTFRCDPISEHNRLYWYRQTLGQGPEFLTYFQNEAQLEKSRLLSDRFSAERPKGSFSTLEIQRTEQGDSAMYLCASSLESYEQYFGPGTRLTVT.

This chain joins TRBV7-2 and TRBJ2-1; 10 nucleotides match TRBD2. The V gene's germline CDR1 is SGHTA and CDR2 FQGNSA. J gave up 8 bases and V 5 bases, and 9 bases lay outside the gene matches. The CDR3 runs to 15 residues. Here the CDR3 reads CASSPSLAGVDEQFF. DNA of the CDR3: TGTGCCAGCAGCCCAAGTCTAGCGGGAGTCGATGAGCAGTTCTTC.